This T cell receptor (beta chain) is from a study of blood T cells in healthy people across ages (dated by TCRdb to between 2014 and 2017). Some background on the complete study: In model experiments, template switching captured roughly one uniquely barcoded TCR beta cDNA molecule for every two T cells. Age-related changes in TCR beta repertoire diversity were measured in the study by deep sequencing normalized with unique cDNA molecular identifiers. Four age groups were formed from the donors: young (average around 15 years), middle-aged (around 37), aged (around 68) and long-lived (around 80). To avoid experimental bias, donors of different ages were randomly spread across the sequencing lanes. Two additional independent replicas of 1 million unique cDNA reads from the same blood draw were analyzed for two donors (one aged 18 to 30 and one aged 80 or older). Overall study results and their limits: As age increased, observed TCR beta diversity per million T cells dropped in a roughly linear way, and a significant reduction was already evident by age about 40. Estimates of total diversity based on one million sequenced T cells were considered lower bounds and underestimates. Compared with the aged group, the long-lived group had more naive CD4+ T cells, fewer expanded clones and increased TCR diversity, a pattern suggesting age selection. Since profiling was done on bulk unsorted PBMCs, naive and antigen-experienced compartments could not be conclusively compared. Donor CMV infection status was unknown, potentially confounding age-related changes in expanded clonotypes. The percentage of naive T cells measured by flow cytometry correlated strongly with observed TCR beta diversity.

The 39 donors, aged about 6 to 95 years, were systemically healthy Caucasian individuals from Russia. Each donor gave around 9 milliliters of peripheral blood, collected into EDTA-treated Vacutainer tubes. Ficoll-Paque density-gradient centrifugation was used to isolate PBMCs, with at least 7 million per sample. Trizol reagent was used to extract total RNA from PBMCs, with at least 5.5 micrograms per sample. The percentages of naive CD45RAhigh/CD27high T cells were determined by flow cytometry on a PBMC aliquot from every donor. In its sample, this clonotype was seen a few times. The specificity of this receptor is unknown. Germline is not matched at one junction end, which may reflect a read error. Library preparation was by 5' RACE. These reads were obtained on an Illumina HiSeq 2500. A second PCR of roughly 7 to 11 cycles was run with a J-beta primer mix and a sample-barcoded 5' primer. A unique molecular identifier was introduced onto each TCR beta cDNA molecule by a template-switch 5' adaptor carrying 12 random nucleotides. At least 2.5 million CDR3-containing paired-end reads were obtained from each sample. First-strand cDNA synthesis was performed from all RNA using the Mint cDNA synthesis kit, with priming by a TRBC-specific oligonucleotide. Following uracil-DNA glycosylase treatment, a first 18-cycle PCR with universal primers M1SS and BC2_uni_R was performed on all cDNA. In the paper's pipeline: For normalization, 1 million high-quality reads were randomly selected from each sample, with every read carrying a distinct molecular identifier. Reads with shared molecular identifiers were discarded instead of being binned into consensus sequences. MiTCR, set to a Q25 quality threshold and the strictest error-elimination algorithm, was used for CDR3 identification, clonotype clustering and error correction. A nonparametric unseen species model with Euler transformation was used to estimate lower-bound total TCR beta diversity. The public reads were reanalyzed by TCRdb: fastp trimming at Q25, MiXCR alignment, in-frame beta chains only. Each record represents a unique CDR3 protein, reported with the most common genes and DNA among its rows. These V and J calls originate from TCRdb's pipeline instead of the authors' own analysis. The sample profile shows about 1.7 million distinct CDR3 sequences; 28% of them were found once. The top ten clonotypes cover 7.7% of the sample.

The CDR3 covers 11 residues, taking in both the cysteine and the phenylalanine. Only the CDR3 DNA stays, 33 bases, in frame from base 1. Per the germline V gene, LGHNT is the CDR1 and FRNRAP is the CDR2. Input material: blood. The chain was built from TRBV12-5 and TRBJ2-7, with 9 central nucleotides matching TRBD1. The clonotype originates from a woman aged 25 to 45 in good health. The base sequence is TGCGGGCGACAGGGGGTTTACGAGCAGTACTTC. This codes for CGRQGVYEQYF. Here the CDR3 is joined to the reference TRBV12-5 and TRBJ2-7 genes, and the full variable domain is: DARVTQTPRHKVTEMGQEVTMRCQPILGHNTVFWYRQTMMQGLELLAYFRNRAPLDDSGMPKDRFSAEMPDATLATLKIQPSEPRDSAVYFCGRQGVYEQYFGPGTRLTVT.